The next 9 T cell receptor beta chains were all read from a single sample in a study of CD8 T cells in Susac syndrome. Random hexamers were used to reverse transcribe roughly 0.45 to 1 ug of RNA. TCRdb analysed the immunoSEQ multiplex PCR reads with MiXCR anew, one entry per CDR3 protein. The sample carries approximately 190,000 distinct CDR3 sequences, 90% to 95% recorded once. Sequencing used CD4+ T cells from PBMCs. These receptors were taken from a human donor with multiple sclerosis.

The chain recombines TRBV14 with TRBJ2-2; maybe TRBD2 (5 bases). CDR1 and CDR2 from the germline V gene are SGHDN and FVKESK. This CDR3 comprises 16 residues. Between the trimmed V and J ends, which lost 0 bases and 7 bases, there was a span of 15 bases. The CDR3 is CASSQDLARYRGELFF. As DNA, the CDR3 is TGTGCCAGCAGCCAAGACCTAGCTCGATACCGCGGGGAGCTGTTTTTT.

This chain uses TRBV20-1 with TRBJ2-4; the match to TRBD1 covers 11 bases. This CDR3 has 14 residues. The trim removed 3 bases at V and 7 bases at J, leaving 5 bases unmatched. Germline assignment: CDR1 DFQATT and CDR2 SNEGSKA (reference sequence). This CDR3 reads CSASDGTGGNIQYF. CDR3 DNA sequence: TGCAGTGCTAGTGACGGGACAGGGGGGAACATTCAGTACTTC.

This chain connects TRBV20-1 to TRBJ2-7; tentative D call: TRBD1 (5 bases). Per germline, CDR1 DFQATT and CDR2 SNEGSKA (reference sequence). V was shortened by 3 bases and J by 3 bases, with 12 bases between the two germline ends. This CDR3 has 13 amino acids. This CDR3 is CSARDTQFYEQYF. In DNA, the CDR3 is TGCAGTGCTAGGGACACACAATTCTACGAGCAGTACTTC.

This clonotype was detected once. J is TRBJ2-5 and V is TRBV7-7; possible D gene TRBD2, 6 bases. Germline V gene data show CDR1 as SSHAT and CDR2 as FNYEAQ (reference sequence). The CDR3 is made up of 15 amino acids. Trimming took off 4 bases at V and 4 bases at J, with 16 bases between the two ends. The CDR3 loop reads CASSSSRTGAETQYF. In nucleotides, the CDR3 is TGTGCCAGCAGCTCCTCTCGAACGGGAGCAGAGACCCAGTACTTC.

This clonotype was seen just once. V usage is TRBV11-2 and J usage is TRBJ2-7; 11 bases fit TRBD2. V was clipped by 4 bases and J by 3 bases; unmatched bases: 2. The CDR3 has 14 amino acids. Germline lookup yields CDR1 SGHAT and CDR2 FQNNGV. The CDR3 bases are TGTGCCAGCAGCTCCACTAGCGGGAGCTACGAGCAGTACTTC. Its translation: CASSSTSGSYEQYF.

This chain joins TRBV30 and TRBJ1-2, with D possibly being TRBD1 (6 bases). The CDR3 extends over 12 amino acids. CDR1 is GTSNPN, CDR2 SVGIG, per germline (reference sequence). The V end was cut by 8 bases, the J end by 5 bases, with 15 bases between. Here the CDR3 reads CARDTRGYGYTF. CDR3 nucleotides: TGTGCCCGAGATACCAGGGGATATGGCTACACCTTC.

CDR3 region: CSATRPYTEAFF. Written as DNA, the CDR3 is TGCAGTGCAACCCGCCCGTACACTGAAGCTTTCTTT. The V call is TRBV20-1, the J call TRBJ1-1; D not certain. Germline V gene sequence: CDR1 DFQATT, CDR2 SNEGSKA (reference sequence). The V end was cut by 6 bases, the J end by 3 bases, with 11 bases between. This CDR3 has 12 residues.

The chain employs TRBV3-1 and TRBJ2-7; the D is unclear. V was shortened by 4 bases and J by 7 bases, with 14 bases between the two germline ends. The CDR3 runs to 13 residues. Germline-derived CDR1 and CDR2 are LGHDT and YNNKEL (reference sequence). Here the CDR3 reads CASSLDHTVEQYF. In DNA, the CDR3 is TGTGCCAGCAGCCTAGACCATACGGTGGAGCAGTACTTC.

The CDR3 sequence: CAWSVQGGNSPLHF. The CDR3 coding sequence is TGTGCCTGGAGTGTACAGGGGGGGAATTCACCCCTCCACTTT. The chain carries TRBV30 and TRBJ1-6, with 8 bases fitting TRBD1. This CDR3 has 14 amino acids. CDR1 is GTSNPN and CDR2 is SVGIG in the germline V gene (reference sequence). The V segment lost 0 bases and the J segment 7 bases; nucleotides outside the gene matches: 2.